The 28 T cell receptor beta chains in this list originate from one sample, sequenced in a study of blood T cell repertoires in COVID-19. Produced via immunoSEQ multiplex PCR; TCRdb's table is partial and in-frame only. The sample has 250,000 or so clones; 88% are singletons. The sample comprised peripheral blood. Receptor source: a woman aged 40 to 50 who had recovered from COVID-19.

The chain employs TRBV6-2 or TRBV6-3 and TRBJ1-5, with D unclear. In germline, CDR1 is MNHEY, CDR2 SVGEGT. This CDR3 is 15 amino acids long. Trimming cost V 2 bases and J 1 base, with 9 bases left between them. The DNA of the CDR3 is TGTGCCAGCAGTTACACACGGGGAAGCAATCAGCCCCAGCATTTT. As protein: CASSYTRGSNQPQHF.

The rearrangement joins TRBV29-1 to TRBJ2-7, with TRBD1 matching over 7 bases. CDR1 is SQVTM and CDR2 is ANQGSEA in the germline V gene. This CDR3 spans 12 amino acids. The V gene end was trimmed by 7 bases and the J gene end by 2 bases; junction bases not matched to a gene: 5. The DNA for the CDR3 is TGCAGCGGGGGGACAGATCCCTACGAGCAGTACTTC. This translates into CSGGTDPYEQYF.

The chain is built from TRBV6-5 and TRBJ2-2; D possibly corresponds to TRBD1 (5 bases). The CDR3 consists of 12 residues. Germline V gene data show CDR1 as MNHEY and CDR2 as SVGAGI. Trimming left V 5 bases short and J 10 bases short, with 11 bases between. As DNA, the CDR3 is TGTGCCAGCAGTCAGGGCCGATCGGAGCTGTTTTTT. It encodes CASSQGRSELFF.

The chain links TRBV21-1 to TRBJ2-7; TRBD2 is taken as the D call from the table, unchecked against the DNA. TRBV21-1 is a listed pseudogene. The CDR3 is made up of 15 amino acids. The CDR3 DNA follows: TGTGCCAGCAGCAAAACGTGGGGGGGCCCTTACGAGCAGTACGTC. This sequence encodes CASSKTWGGPYEQYV.

The sample holds one count of this clone. The chain carries TRBV6-5 and TRBJ1-2; 8 nucleotides agree with TRBD1. Looked up from germline, CDR1 is MNHEY and CDR2 is SVGAGI. CDR3 size: 15 residues. The J segment lost 4 bases and the V segment lost 6 bases, leaving 10 bases of the junction unmatched. CDR3 sequence reads: CASSPDRGILYGYTF. CDR3 sequence (DNA): TGTGCCAGCAGCCCCGACAGGGGCATTCTCTATGGCTACACCTTC.

V is TRBV7-8 and J is TRBJ1-6, with TRBD1 identical over 8 bases. The length of the CDR3 is 17 residues. The J segment lost 6 bases and the V segment lost 7 bases, leaving 14 bases of the junction unmatched. Germline V gene data show CDR1 as SGHVS and CDR2 as FQNEAQ. DNA of the CDR3: TGTGCCAGCACCCCACAGGGGGACAGTCGTCCTAATTCACCCCTCCACTTT. Encoded protein: CASTPQGDSRPNSPLHF.

A few counts support this clone. The J gene is TRBJ2-7, the V gene TRBV7-9; possible D gene TRBD2, 6 bases. CDR3 length equals 14 residues. CDR1 is SEHNR and CDR2 is FQNEAQ in the germline V gene (reference sequence). Trimming stripped 1 base from V and 7 bases from J, with 14 bases between. The CDR3 loop reads CASSLGAGGLEQYF. CDR3 coding DNA: TGTGCCAGCAGCTTAGGGGCCGGGGGACTTGAGCAGTACTTC.

This clone was counted only a few times. This sequence joins TRBV9 and TRBJ1-6, with TRBD1 identical over 8 bases. The trim removed 3 bases at V and 7 bases at J, leaving 6 bases unmatched. This CDR3 contains 15 residues. CDR1 is SGDLS and CDR2 is YYNGEE in the germline V gene. CDR3 sequence: CASSASGQGNSPLHF. The CDR3 nucleotides are TGTGCCAGCAGCGCGTCCGGACAGGGCAATTCACCCCTCCACTTT.

The V and J genes are TRBV11-3 and TRBJ2-1; TRBD2 is a possible D gene (6 bases). The germline V gene has CDR1 SGHNT and CDR2 YENEEA. CDR3 length: 14 amino acids. Trimming left V 5 bases short and J 3 bases short, with 11 bases between. The CDR3 sequence: CASSPYGGYNEQFF. The CDR3, as DNA: TGTGCCAGCAGCCCGTACGGGGGCTACAATGAGCAGTTCTTC.

CDR3: CASSLVFRGRYGYTF. The CDR3 DNA reads TGTGCCAGCAGCTTAGTTTTCAGGGGCCGCTATGGCTACACCTTC. V usage is TRBV7-2 and J usage is TRBJ1-2, with D tentatively TRBD1 (6 bases). The CDR3 extends over 15 amino acids. Per the germline V gene, CDR1 is SGHTA and CDR2 is FQGNSA. Trimming removed 1 base from V and 4 bases from J, with 13 bases in between.

This chain uses TRBV29-1 with TRBJ2-1, with TRBD2 identical over 9 bases. Germline V gene sequence: CDR1 SQVTM, CDR2 ANQGSEA. Trimming cost V 7 bases and J 9 bases; bases outside gene matches: 13. The CDR3 totals 14 residues. The CDR3 is CSAKGGLAGREQFF. DNA of the CDR3: TGCAGCGCCAAGGGGGGACTAGCTGGTCGTGAGCAGTTCTTC.

The chain employs TRBV5-1 and TRBJ1-1, with 12 bases identical to TRBD1. The CDR3 has 16 amino acids. The germline V gene has CDR1 SGHRS and CDR2 YFSETQ. Unmatched junction bases numbered 5, after V lost 0 bases and J lost 5 bases. CDR3 sequence reads: CASSLERGQGATEAFF. CDR3 DNA: TGCGCCAGCAGCTTGGAGCGGGGACAGGGGGCAACTGAAGCTTTCTTT.

The chain joins TRBV29-1 to TRBJ1-4; 9 nucleotides align to TRBD1. The germline V gene has CDR1 SQVTM and CDR2 ANQGSEA. V shed 7 bases, J shed 8 bases, and the junction held 17 bases outside the gene matches. The CDR3 covers 16 residues. The CDR3: CSARGDRDRMGEKLFF. The CDR3 DNA sequence: TGCAGCGCTCGAGGGGACAGGGACCGTATGGGGGAAAAACTGTTTTTT.

This chain uses TRBV24-1 with TRBJ1-4; TRBD1 might be the D (6 bases). The germline V and J ends were trimmed by 10 bases and 7 bases, with 15 bases remaining between them. The germline V gene has CDR1 KGHDR and CDR2 SFDVKD. This CDR3 has 13 residues. CDR3 residues: CATGPTGSEKLFF. Written as DNA, the CDR3 is TGTGCCACAGGGCCGACAGGAAGTGAAAAACTGTTTTTT.

This sequence joins TRBV4-3 and TRBJ2-7; D perhaps matches TRBD2 (6 bases). The germline CDR1 and CDR2 sequences are LGHNA and YSLEER. The CDR3 runs 15 residues. V was shortened by 4 bases and J by 2 bases, with 15 bases between the two germline ends. The CDR3 region has the DNA TGCGCCAGCAGCCCCCGTTTAGCGGAACCCTACGAGCAGTACTTC. It codes for CASSPRLAEPYEQYF.

The chain joins TRBV29-1 to TRBJ2-1; TRBD2 aligns across 11 bases. Germline V lookup: CDR1 SQVTM, CDR2 ANQGSEA. The V and J ends lost 3 bases and 9 bases, in that order; junction bases with no gene match: 4. The CDR3 spans 13 residues. CDR3 sequence (DNA): TGCAGCGTTGAGATAGCGGGAGGGGTTGAGCAGTTCTTC. Its translation: CSVEIAGGVEQFF.

The chain joins TRBV27 to TRBJ2-5, with 11 bases that match TRBD2. V lost 5 bases and J lost 4; bases outside the gene matches: 6. Per the germline V gene, CDR1 is MNHEY and CDR2 is SMNVEV (reference sequence). This CDR3 has 15 amino acids. The CDR3 DNA reads as TGTGCCAGCAGTCCTAGCGGGAGGAAGCTAGAGACCCAGTACTTC. This translates into CASSPSGRKLETQYF.

This clone turned up a few times. The V gene is TRBV30, the J gene TRBJ2-1; the D gene is possibly TRBD2 (10 bases). CDR1 is GTSNPN, CDR2 SVGIG, per germline (reference sequence). The CDR3 covers 18 residues. V was trimmed by 0 bases and J by 6 bases, leaving 24 bases between them. The CDR3 loop reads CAWSVQGAGAGGLNEQFF. The CDR3 DNA sequence: TGTGCCTGGAGTGTACAGGGGGCGGGAGCGGGAGGGCTCAATGAGCAGTTCTTC.

This clone was seen just once. The chain recombines TRBV10-3 with TRBJ1-2, with unresolved D. Trimming pared 6 bases from V and 6 bases from J, leaving 11 bases between. The CDR3 consists of 12 residues. The germline gives CDR1 ENHRY, CDR2 SYGVKD. CDR3 sequence: CAISPRVDGYTF. CDR3 sequence (DNA): TGTGCCATCAGCCCCCGGGTCGATGGCTACACCTTC.

The chain has TRBV27 and TRBJ2-3, with 10 bases aligning to TRBD2. The CDR3 loop spans 15 amino acids. The trim removed 5 bases at V and 4 bases at J, leaving 6 bases unmatched. Germline CDR1 MNHEY, CDR2 SMNVEV (reference sequence). In DNA form, the CDR3 reads TGTGCCAGCAGTCGAGCCCTAGCGGGGGCAGATACGCAGTATTTT. It is translated as CASSRALAGADTQYF.

This sequence joins TRBV9 and TRBJ2-3; no clear D. Germline V gene sequence: CDR1 SGDLS, CDR2 YYNGEE. CDR3 length equals 14 residues. With 0 bases removed from V and 4 bases from J, the gap between germline ends came to 9 bases. Here the CDR3 reads CASSVAQVADTQYF. CDR3 nucleotide sequence: TGTGCCAGCAGCGTAGCGCAGGTAGCAGATACGCAGTATTTT.

J is TRBJ1-1 and V is TRBV16, with a weak D call TRBD1 (6 bases). The germline V gene has CDR1 KGHSY and CDR2 FQNENV. Trimming cost V 4 bases and J 2 bases, with 14 bases left between them. CDR3 length: 15 amino acids. CDR3 nucleotides: TGTGCCAGCAGCCGGGGCGGTGGGGGCAACACTGAAGCTTTCTTT. Its translation: CASSRGGGGNTEAFF.

V and J are TRBV6-5 and TRBJ1-5; D ambiguous. The V and J ends lost 6 bases and 0 bases respectively, with 12 bases between them. CDR1 is MNHEY and CDR2 is SVGAGI in the germline V gene. CDR3 size: 15 residues. CDR3 nucleotide sequence: TGTGCCAGCAGCCCCGACACATATAGCAATCAGCCCCAGCATTTT. Translation: CASSPDTYSNQPQHF.

The chain combines TRBV12-3 or TRBV12-4 with TRBJ1-5; D call uncertain. The V gene lost 3 bases and the J gene lost 15 bases, with 18 bases spanning the gap. This CDR3 is 13 amino acids long. DNA for the CDR3: TGTGCCAGCAGTTTTGGGCAGAGCATCCCTTTGCATTTT. Protein product: CASSFGQSIPLHF.

This rearrangement joins TRBV19 to TRBJ1-2, with TRBD1 matching 8 bases. Unmatched junction bases numbered 6, after V lost 7 bases and J lost 2 bases. Germline V lookup: CDR1 LNHDA, CDR2 SQIVND (reference sequence). There are 14 residues in the CDR3. In DNA form, the CDR3 reads TGTGCCAGTATTGGGGACAGGTCGAACTATGGCTACACCTTC. Translated, it gives CASIGDRSNYGYTF.

This sequence joins TRBV7-3 and TRBJ2-1; TRBD2 aligns across 7 bases. Germline V gene data show CDR1 as SGHTA and CDR2 as FQGTGA. This CDR3 has 15 residues. V shed 5 bases, J shed 4 bases, and the junction held 8 bases outside the gene matches. The CDR3 here is CASSLSGEVYNEQFF. The CDR3 region has the DNA TGTGCCAGCAGCCTCAGCGGGGAAGTTTACAATGAGCAGTTCTTC.

The J gene is TRBJ1-2, the V gene TRBV7-2; D uncertain. The germline CDR1 and CDR2 sequences are SGHTA and FQGNSA. CDR3 size: 16 residues. V lost 0 bases and J lost 2, with 13 bases in between. The DNA for the CDR3 is TGTGCCAGCAGCTTAGCGGGGTCCGGACTCAACTATGGCTACACCTTC. It codes for CASSLAGSGLNYGYTF.

This chain uses TRBV19 with TRBJ1-5, with 7 nucleotides matching TRBD1. The junction had 17 bases not matched to a gene; V was cut back by 3 bases and J by 12 bases. This CDR3 has 16 amino acids. In germline, CDR1 is LNHDA, CDR2 SQIVND (reference sequence). The CDR3 DNA follows: TGTGCCAGTAGTATTGGCGGGGCAGGGGGGTCCGGGAGCCAGCATTTT. Residues: CASSIGGAGGSGSQHF.